This entry concerns a single T cell receptor (beta chain). Its antigen remains unidentified. The CDR3 consists of 11 residues. The data were taken from a study of cytomegalovirus exposure and HLA in healthy donors. Study information: Unique TCRs numbering approximately 80 million, obtained from HLA-typed donors, made up an early data release.

Both 60 Vbeta primers and 13 Jbeta primers went into the PCR. TCRdb's copy holds only in-frame clones and misses some; the assay was immunoSEQ multiplex PCR. The sample lists 180,000 or so clones; about 62% were seen once. Regarding the study as a whole: Relative to equally common others, HLA-associated TCR beta chains showed greater clonal expansion in a later analysis. Presence/absence results assume similar sequencing depth per donor, which may not hold. Rarity marked most TCR sequences, yet some public TCRs occurred in many donors.

The sample taken for sequencing was PBMCs. The TCR originated in a man aged 40-49 years in good health and CMV-seronegative. The rearrangement uses TRBV21-1 and TRBJ2-7; the table names TRBD1, a call not compared with the DNA. TRBV21-1 is annotated as a pseudogene. CDR3 amino acids: CASSTLREQYF. CDR3 bases: TGTGCCAGCAGCACCCTCAGGGAGCAGTACTTC.